These 7 T cell receptor beta chains were all obtained from the same sample, sequenced in a study of cytomegalovirus exposure and HLA in healthy donors. Amplification used 60 Vbeta primers and 13 Jbeta primers. Profiling relied on immunoSEQ multiplex PCR, and the TCRdb table lists in-frame clones only, not all of them. This table holds around 160,000 clones, roughly four fifths found once. Sequencing input: PBMCs. The receptors stem from a man aged 50 to 60 in good health and CMV-seropositive.

The chain employs TRBV9 and TRBJ2-2, with TRBD2 matching 9 bases. V dropped 4 bases and J dropped 1; count of bases not matched to a gene: 5. Germline V gene data show CDR1 as SGDLS and CDR2 as YYNGEE. The CDR3 has 16 residues. CDR3 sequence (DNA): TGTGCCAGCAGCCTCGGGACTAGCTTGAACACCGGGGAGCTGTTTTTT. It specifies CASSLGTSLNTGELFF.

This sequence joins TRBV28 and TRBJ2-1; the match to TRBD2 covers 13 bases. Germline CDR1 MDHEN, CDR2 SYDVKM. This CDR3 has 13 amino acids. With V trimmed by 6 bases and J by 16 bases, 9 bases remained unmatched. CDR3 DNA sequence: TGTGCCAGCAGCCCAGGACTAGCGGGAGTAATCTTCTTC. It is translated as CASSPGLAGVIFF.

The chain carries TRBV29-1 and TRBJ1-4; 12 positions match TRBD1. Germline V gene data show CDR1 as SQVTM and CDR2 as ANQGSEA. V lost 6 bases and J lost 3; bases outside the gene matches: 11. The CDR3 is 17 residues long. CDR3 in amino acids: CSVALWDRGPSNEKLFF. CDR3 nucleotide sequence: TGCAGCGTCGCTCTCTGGGACAGGGGGCCCTCTAATGAAAAACTGTTTTTT.

The table lists this clone with a few counts. J is TRBJ2-2 and V is TRBV7-2; 11 bases match TRBD2. V lost 5 bases and J lost 4; bases outside the gene matches: 9. The germline gives CDR1 SGHTA, CDR2 FQGNSA. This CDR3 has 17 amino acids. In DNA form, the CDR3 reads TGTGCCAGCAGCATTAGCGGGAGGGCCATCGGCACCGGGGAGCTGTTTTTT. It specifies CASSISGRAIGTGELFF. Variable domain in full (rest from reference TRBV7-2 and TRBJ2-2): GAGVSQSPSNKVTEKGKDVELRCDPISGHTALYWYRQSLGQGLEFLIYFQGNSAPDKSGLPSDRFSAERTGGSVSTLTIQRTQQEDSAVYLCASSISGRAIGTGELFFGEGSRLTVL.

This clone occurred a few times. J is TRBJ2-5 and V is TRBV10-3; 9 nucleotides line up with TRBD1. Germline CDR1 and CDR2: ENHRY and SYGVKD. V shed 7 bases, J shed 6 bases, and the junction held 12 bases outside the gene matches. The CDR3 sequence is 15 residues long. CDR3 region: CAIIVQGATRQTQYF. The CDR3 DNA reads TGTGCCATCATCGTACAGGGGGCGACGAGGCAGACCCAGTACTTC.

This chain connects TRBV27 to TRBJ2-7, with 8 bases that match TRBD2. This CDR3 has 16 residues. Germline values: CDR1 MNHEY, CDR2 SMNVEV (reference sequence). V was pared by 4 bases and J by 0 bases, with 8 bases of the junction left unmatched. The CDR3 loop reads CASSSNSGVSSYEQYF. CDR3 sequence (DNA): TGTGCCAGCAGTTCCAATAGCGGGGTCAGCTCCTACGAGCAGTACTTC.

CDR3 residues: CASSDPSAAGDRMPQYF. CDR3 nucleotide sequence: TGTGCCAGCAGTGACCCTTCGGCAGCGGGGGACAGAATGCCCCAGTACTTC. The chain links TRBV6-1 to TRBJ2-5; D is possibly TRBD2 (8 bases). The CDR3 sequence is 17 residues long. Germline V lookup: CDR1 MNHNS, CDR2 SASEGT. Trimming took off 3 bases at V and 9 bases at J, with 26 bases between the two ends.